One T cell receptor beta chain is described in this entry. Germline V gene lookup returns CDR1 WSHSY and CDR2 SAAADI. This CDR3 has 12 amino acids. The V gene lost 0 bases and the J gene lost 5 bases, with 3 bases spanning the gap. The sample belongs to a study of CD4 and CD8 cells across lung adenocarcinoma regions. Samples came from patients with localized non-small cell lung adenocarcinoma. Via MiXCR, TCRdb re-called the PCR reads, giving one row per CDR3 protein. The sample holds nearly 9,500 distinct CDR3 sequences, approximately 50% seen once. The chain links TRBV10-2 to TRBJ2-3, with D hard to call. The source of this sequence is a female donor with lung adenocarcinoma. The CD4 and CD8 labels of this study may be unreliable. Sequenced material: CD8+ T cells from the margin of a lung tumor. The CDR3 DNA reads TGCGCCAGCAGTGAGTCGGGAGATACGCAGTATTTT. Amino acid sequence: CASSESGDTQYF.